The 9 T cell receptor beta chains in this list originate from one sample, sequenced in a study of blood T cell repertoires in COVID-19. Profiling relied on immunoSEQ multiplex PCR, and the TCRdb table lists in-frame clones only, not all of them. The table includes 250,000 or so clones, around nine tenths detected once. The specimen sequenced was peripheral blood. These receptors were taken from a woman between 40 and 55 years old who had recovered from COVID-19.

J is TRBJ1-6 and V is TRBV15, with 7 bases that match TRBD1. Germline CDR1 reads LNHNV; CDR2 reads YYDKDF (reference sequence). The CDR3 is made up of 14 amino acids. V lost 5 bases and J lost 4; bases outside the gene matches: 2. CDR3 DNA: TGTGCCACCAGCGAGGGACAGTATAATTCACCCCTCCACTTT. Translating gives CATSEGQYNSPLHF.

V and J are TRBV19 and TRBJ1-5, with TRBD1 matching over 10 bases. V lost 4 bases, J lost 7 bases, and 7 bases stayed unmatched. Germline CDR1 reads LNHDA; CDR2 reads SQIVND (reference sequence). The CDR3 is made up of 15 amino acids. Written as DNA, the CDR3 is TGTGCCAGTAGTACTACCGGGACAGGGGTCCAGCCCCAGCATTTT. Translated, it gives CASSTTGTGVQPQHF.

This chain uses TRBV27 with TRBJ2-1, with a tentative D call TRBD1 (5 bases). The CDR3 totals 13 residues. CDR1 and CDR2 from the germline V gene are MNHEY and SMNVEV (reference sequence). V dropped 2 bases and J dropped 3 bases, with 5 bases sitting between them. The CDR3: CASSLGHYNEQFF. The CDR3 DNA reads as TGTGCCAGCAGTTTAGGACACTACAATGAGCAGTTCTTC.

V is TRBV3-1 (or the pseudogene TRBV3-2) and J is TRBJ1-6; TRBD1 is a possible D gene (5 bases). This CDR3 region has 15 residues. Between the trimmed V and J ends, which lost 1 base and 7 bases, there was a span of 11 bases. The germline CDR1 and CDR2 sequences are LGHDT and YNNKEL (reference sequence). CDR3 region: CASSQAGGINSPLHF. The CDR3 bases are TGTGCCAGCAGCCAAGCGGGGGGGATAAATTCACCCCTCCACTTT.

The chain recombines TRBV5-1 with TRBJ2-7, with TRBD2 matching over 11 bases. Germline loops: CDR1 SGHRS, CDR2 YFSETQ. Germline trimming cut 4 bases from V and 3 bases from J; bases unmatched to any gene: 3. There are 14 residues in the CDR3. CDR3 nucleotides: TGCGCCAGCAGCCCACTAGCGGGAGTCTACGAGCAGTACTTC. Encoded protein: CASSPLAGVYEQYF. Full variable domain (rest looked up from reference TRBV5-1 and TRBJ2-7): KAGVTQTPRYLIKTRGQQVTLSCSPISGHRSVSWYQQTPGQGLQFLFEYFSETQRNKGNFPGRFSGRQFSNSRSEMNVSTLELGDSALYLCASSPLAGVYEQYFGPGTRLTVT.

This clone was counted between two and nine times. The CDR3, as DNA: TGTGCCAGCAGCTTAGATCCTGGCAGGTCTGATGAGCAGTTCTTC. Translated: CASSLDPGRSDEQFF. The V and J genes are TRBV11-3 and TRBJ2-1; unclear D gene. V was cut by 0 bases and J by 8 bases, with 14 bases left in between. The CDR3 consists of 15 residues. Germline V gives CDR1 SGHNT, CDR2 YENEEA.

This sequence joins TRBV7-9 and TRBJ1-6; D unclear. Germline V gene sequence: CDR1 SEHNR, CDR2 FQNEAQ (reference sequence). The CDR3 has 13 residues. Trimming removed 5 bases from V and 7 bases from J, with 9 bases in between. Written as DNA, the CDR3 is TGTGCCAGCAGCCCAAACTCGAATTCACCCCTCCACTTT. As protein: CASSPNSNSPLHF.

The chain links TRBV11-3 to TRBJ2-3; D is perhaps TRBD2 (6 bases). With 3 bases removed from V and 9 bases from J, the gap between germline ends came to 10 bases. This CDR3 is built from 12 residues. The germline V gene encodes CDR1 SGHNT and CDR2 YENEEA. The CDR3 spells CASSFLSGTQYF. CDR3 coding DNA: TGTGCCAGCAGCTTCCTCAGCGGGACGCAGTATTTT.

The gene calls are TRBV30 and TRBJ1-4, with TRBD1 as a possible D gene (6 bases). Germline V gives CDR1 GTSNPN, CDR2 SVGIG (reference sequence). The V gene lost 2 bases and the J gene lost 4 bases, with 8 bases spanning the gap. This CDR3 has 13 residues. CDR3 sequence: CAWSTGSNEKLFF. The DNA for the CDR3 is TGTGCCTGGAGTACAGGGAGTAATGAAAAACTGTTTTTT.